This T cell receptor beta chain was obtained from a study of response to subunit inactivated influenza vaccine. General study findings and limits: Few additional T cells are recruited per seasonal influenza vaccination, authors suggested.

Notes on this clonotype: Its antigen is undetermined.

TCRdb re-derived calls from the RT-PCR reads in MiXCR, one entry per CDR3 protein. The sample lists 530,000 or so distinct CDR3 sequences, about 25% occurring once. Germline CDR1 reads SGHRS; CDR2 reads YFSETQ. The CDR3 runs 18 residues. The germline V and J ends were trimmed by 0 bases and 0 bases, with 18 bases remaining between them. The sequence derives from a man aged 50-59 years who received an inactivated influenza vaccine. The chain carries TRBV5-1 and TRBJ2-5; D is perhaps TRBD1 or TRBD2 (9 bases each). The sample consisted of CD4+ T cells sorted from PBMCs, taken 4 to 6 days after vaccination. In DNA, the CDR3 is TGCGCCAGCAGCTTGGTCCCTAGCGGGACAGGGTACCAAGAGACCCAGTACTTC. Translated, it gives CASSLVPSGTGYQETQYF.